This T cell receptor beta chain was identified in a study of technical replicates of blood from a few donors. Measured with immunoSEQ multiplex PCR; TCRdb has only the in-frame clones, and not every one. The sample has 45,000 to 55,000 clones, less than 95% seen once. This CDR3 spans 16 amino acids. The germline V gene encodes CDR1 MDHEN and CDR2 SYDVKM. V lost 6 bases and J lost 4, with 16 bases in between. The receptor comes from a human donor in good health. Sequences were obtained from T cells isolated from PBMCs. The rearrangement uses TRBV28 and TRBJ2-6; D possibly corresponds to TRBD1 (6 bases). CDR3 sequence: CASSPLGAQGANVLTF. CDR3 coding DNA: TGTGCCAGCAGCCCTTTGGGGGCGCAAGGGGCCAACGTCCTGACTTTC.